The 17 T cell receptor beta chains given below trace back to one sample, sequenced in a study of T-cell reconstitution after alpha-beta-depleted transplantation in children. For TCRbeta, the library was prepared with unique molecular identifiers. One entry per CDR3 protein results from TCRdb running MiXCR on the PCR reads. This sample yields around 580,000 distinct CDR3 sequences, of which 20% to 25% are seen a single time; approximately 14% belongs to the top ten. The starting material was PBMCs, mostly from graft donor cells, obtained 360 days after TCRalphabeta/CD19-depleted stem cell transplant. The receptors were sampled from a boy less than two years old who had a stem cell transplant for acute myeloid leukemia, so the T cells may come from the graft donor.

This clonotype was seen many times. The rearrangement joins TRBV29-1 to TRBJ2-1; 7 nucleotides agree with TRBD2. V dropped 4 bases and J dropped 3; count of bases not matched to a gene: 9. This CDR3 comprises 15 residues. Germline V CDR1 and CDR2: SQVTM, ANQGSEA. The CDR3 here is CSVASRGVDYNEQFF. The CDR3 coding sequence is TGCAGCGTTGCATCCCGGGGGGTTGACTACAATGAGCAGTTCTTC.

This clonotype was counted only a few times. This chain links TRBV12-3 or TRBV12-4 with TRBJ1-6; D not certain. There are 11 residues in the CDR3. Between the trimmed V and J ends, which lost 1 base and 13 bases, there was a span of 5 bases. In nucleotides, the CDR3 is TGTGCCAGCAGTTTAGGAGGGCCCCTCCACTTT. Its translation: CASSLGGPLHF.

This clonotype came up a few times. This chain links TRBV24-1 with TRBJ1-5; D not resolved. CDR1 is KGHDR and CDR2 is SFDVKD in the germline V gene. The V end was cut by 9 bases, the J end by 0 bases, with 20 bases between. This CDR3 has 17 amino acids. The CDR3 DNA is TGTGCCACCTCGACATCCGACGGGTTATCTAGCAATCAGCCCCAGCATTTT. This gives the protein CATSTSDGLSSNQPQHF.

As concerns this clonotype: Being one base from a much bigger clone, this may be a read error. V and J are TRBV9 and TRBJ2-1, with D hard to call. V lost 0 bases, J lost 5 bases, and 3 bases lay in between. The CDR3 totals 12 residues. Germline lookup yields CDR1 SGDLS and CDR2 YYNGEE. The CDR3 spells CASSVDDNEQFF. The CDR3 bases are TGTGCCAGCAGCGTAGATGACAATGAGCAGTTCTTC. The complete variable domain, with remaining parts taken from reference TRBV9 and TRBJ2-1, reads DSGVTQTPKHLITATGQRVTLRCSPRSGDLSVYWYQQSLDQGLQFLIQYYNGEERAKGNILERFSAQQFPDLHSELNLSSLELGDSALYFCASSVDDNEQFFGPGTRLTVL.

This clonotype was counted many times. V and J are TRBV5-1 and TRBJ2-2; possibly TRBD1 or TRBD2 for D (5 bases each). This CDR3 contains 16 residues. V lost 5 bases and J lost 3, with 17 bases in between. Germline CDR1 SGHRS, CDR2 YFSETQ. CDR3: CASSPGTFTDTGELFF. The CDR3, as DNA: TGCGCCAGCAGTCCCGGGACCTTTACGGACACCGGGGAGCTGTTTTTT.

In this sample, this clonotype turned up a few times. The J gene is TRBJ2-2, the V gene TRBV10-2; D uncertain. CDR3 length: 12 amino acids. Trimming shortened V by 6 bases and J by 7 bases, and 9 bases separated the two germline ends. Germline CDR1 reads WSHSY; CDR2 reads SAAADI. The CDR3 DNA is TGCGCCAGCAGCGTCACGATCGGGGAGCTGTTTTTT. It codes for CASSVTIGELFF.

The chain joins TRBV12-3 or TRBV12-4 to TRBJ1-1; a possible D gene is TRBD1 (6 bases). The CDR3 has 14 residues. V dropped 6 bases and J dropped 0 bases, with 11 bases sitting between them. DNA of the CDR3: TGTGCCAGCAGATTCGGGACACTGAACACTGAAGCTTTCTTT. Its translation is CASRFGTLNTEAFF.

The V call is TRBV29-1, the J call TRBJ1-4; the D is unclear. Germline lookup yields CDR1 SQVTM and CDR2 ANQGSEA. The CDR3 is made up of 12 amino acids. Trimming removed 4 bases at V and 7 bases at J, with 10 bases between. CDR3 sequence: CSVGWEGEKLFF. CDR3 bases: TGCAGCGTTGGTTGGGAGGGTGAAAAACTGTTTTTT.

This clonotype showed up just a few times. The chain couples TRBV20-1 to TRBJ1-1; no clear D gene. The CDR3 runs 13 residues. V was trimmed by 5 bases and J by 0 bases, leaving 10 bases between them. From germline, CDR1 is DFQATT and CDR2 SNEGSKA (reference sequence). CDR3 DNA sequence: TGCAGTGCTCTGGACCGGATGAACACTGAAGCTTTCTTT. It specifies CSALDRMNTEAFF.

The rearrangement uses TRBV20-1 and TRBJ2-3; TRBD2 aligns across 16 bases. Unmatched junction bases numbered 7, after V lost 3 bases and J lost 1 base. The CDR3 sequence is 18 residues long. CDR1 DFQATT and CDR2 SNEGSKA come from the germline V gene (reference sequence). CDR3 in DNA: TGCAGTGCTAGCGGGACTAGCGGGGGGGTCTTGGGCACAGATACGCAGTATTTT. Translation: CSASGTSGGVLGTDTQYF.

The chain links TRBV10-3 to TRBJ1-1, with D possibly matching TRBD1 (5 bases). Trimming left V 5 bases short and J 0 bases short, with 19 bases between. The CDR3 is 17 residues long. Germline CDR1 reads ENHRY; CDR2 reads SYGVKD. The CDR3 here is CAISQGVELGMNTEAFF. Written as DNA, the CDR3 is TGTGCCATCAGTCAGGGCGTAGAACTTGGGATGAACACTGAAGCTTTCTTT.

The chain employs TRBV7-8 and TRBJ2-1; D call uncertain. V was cut by 2 bases and J by 0 bases, with 2 bases left in between. CDR1 is SGHVS and CDR2 is FQNEAQ in the germline V gene. The CDR3 sequence is 13 residues long. CDR3 coding DNA: TGTGCCAGCAGCTTACCCTCCTACAATGAGCAGTTCTTC. Residues: CASSLPSYNEQFF.

The CDR3 region has the DNA TGTGCCACCAGTGACCCCGTCCCGGATCGGGAGACCCAGTACTTC. This codes for CATSDPVPDRETQYF. The rearrangement joins TRBV24-1 to TRBJ2-5; D gene uncertain. The V end lost 4 bases, the J end lost 5 bases, and 16 bases lay between the germline ends. The CDR3 has 15 residues. Germline V CDR1 and CDR2: KGHDR, SFDVKD.

There are many counts of this clonotype. The V call is TRBV7-2, the J call TRBJ1-1, with D unclear. Germline CDR1 is SGHTA and CDR2 is FQGNSA. Between the trimmed V and J ends, which lost 1 base and 4 bases, there was a span of 13 bases. The CDR3 covers 15 residues. The CDR3 DNA follows: TGTGCCAGCAGCTTAGAATTCGGCCGGAGCACTGAAGCTTTCTTT. It specifies CASSLEFGRSTEAFF.

This clonotype was observed a few times. The chain joins TRBV12-3 or TRBV12-4 to TRBJ2-3, with D unresolved. This CDR3 region has 15 residues. Trimming pared 2 bases from V and 4 bases from J, leaving 13 bases between. The CDR3 spells CASSLTGVAADTQYF. The CDR3 DNA is TGTGCCAGCAGTTTAACTGGGGTCGCAGCAGATACGCAGTATTTT.

This clonotype showed up just a few times. V gene TRBV19 combines with J gene TRBJ2-3; 8 bases map to TRBD2. Trimming at V came to 5 bases and at J to 4 bases, leaving 5 bases not matched to a gene. The CDR3 extends over 14 amino acids. The V gene's germline CDR1 is LNHDA and CDR2 SQIVND (reference sequence). The CDR3 DNA is TGTGCCAGTAGTCTGCGGGGGGCATCAGATACGCAGTATTTT. Protein product: CASSLRGASDTQYF.

This clonotype came up many times. The V gene is TRBV20-1, the J gene TRBJ2-3, with TRBD1 matching over 8 bases. The CDR3 extends over 15 amino acids. The ends lost 6 bases at V and 3 bases at J; junction bases unmatched: 11. Germline CDR1 and CDR2: DFQATT and SNEGSKA (reference sequence). The CDR3: CSANNRQGRTDTQYF. The CDR3 DNA reads as TGCAGTGCCAACAACAGACAGGGGAGGACAGATACGCAGTATTTT.